A selection of T cell receptor beta chains follows, all from one sample in a study of blood T cells in healthy people across ages. From the 5' RACE reads, TCRdb called clonotypes with MiXCR, one entry per CDR3 protein. This table holds around 1.5 million distinct CDR3 sequences, roughly a third found once. Specimen: blood. The source is a woman aged 25-40 years in good health. CDR3s include the opening cysteine and the closing phenylalanine or tryptophan. Fields, in order: clone size, D gene, V gene, CDR3 length, J gene, CDR3 protein, CDR3 DNA. The D gene is left open where the match is weak. Clone sizes are given selectively: once, few, many, or a class where the clone is expanded.

clone_size: few
d_call: TRBD2
v_call: TRBV25-1
cdr3_length: 17
j_call: TRBJ2-1
cdr3_aa: CASSGLAGGPGEDEQFF
cdr3_nt: TGTGCCAGCAGTGGGTTAGCGGGAGGGCCAGGAGAGGATGAGCAGTTCTTC

clone_size: NA
d_call: TRBD2
v_call: TRBV9
cdr3_length: 18
j_call: TRBJ2-2
cdr3_aa: CASSVASSGGADTGELFF
cdr3_nt: TGTGCCAGCAGCGTAGCCTCTAGCGGGGGGGCCGACACCGGGGAGCTGTTTTTT

clone_size: NA
d_call: TRBD2
v_call: TRBV28
cdr3_length: 15
j_call: TRBJ2-5
cdr3_aa: CTSSRILAGDPSKYF
cdr3_nt: TGTACCAGCAGTCGGATACTAGCGGGGGATCCTTCGAAGTACTTC

clone_size: NA
d_call: NA
v_call: TRBV2
cdr3_length: 15
j_call: TRBJ1-5
cdr3_aa: CASRPRQDSNQPQHF
cdr3_nt: TGTGCCAGCAGGCCTCGACAGGACAGCAATCAGCCCCAGCATTTT

clone_size: NA
d_call: TRBD1
v_call: TRBV30
cdr3_length: 15
j_call: TRBJ2-5
cdr3_aa: CAWRPDRVVKETQYF
cdr3_nt: TGTGCCTGGAGACCGGACAGGGTGGTTAAAGAGACCCAGTACTTC

clone_size: few
d_call: NA
v_call: TRBV7-9
cdr3_length: 12
j_call: TRBJ2-7
cdr3_aa: CASTWGLDEQYF
cdr3_nt: TGTGCCAGCACCTGGGGTTTGGATGAGCAGTACTTC

clone_size: many
d_call: NA
v_call: TRBV4-1
cdr3_length: 15
j_call: TRBJ2-7
cdr3_aa: CASSWGDRGPGEQYF
cdr3_nt: TGCGCCAGCAGTTGGGGGGACAGAGGTCCCGGGGAGCAGTACTTC

clone_size: NA
d_call: TRBD2
v_call: TRBV27
cdr3_length: 16
j_call: TRBJ2-1
cdr3_aa: CASSLYPSGAYNEQFF
cdr3_nt: TGTGCCAGCAGTTTATACCCTAGCGGGGCCTACAATGAGCAGTTCTTC

clone_size: NA
d_call: NA
v_call: TRBV29-1
cdr3_length: 12
j_call: TRBJ1-1
cdr3_aa: CSVGRVGTEAFF
cdr3_nt: TGCAGCGTTGGGAGGGTAGGAACTGAAGCTTTCTTT

clone_size: NA
d_call: NA
v_call: TRBV20-1
cdr3_length: 11
j_call: TRBJ1-6
cdr3_aa: CSASPGPPLHF
cdr3_nt: TGCAGTGCTTCTCCGGGCCCTCCCCTCCACTTT

clone_size: NA
d_call: NA
v_call: TRBV20-1
cdr3_length: 15
j_call: TRBJ2-6
cdr3_aa: CSASAGSSGANVLTF
cdr3_nt: TGCAGTGCTAGCGCCGGGAGCTCTGGGGCCAACGTCCTGACTTTC

clone_size: NA
d_call: TRBD1
v_call: TRBV9
cdr3_length: 15
j_call: TRBJ1-2
cdr3_aa: CASSVDPGQTVGYTF
cdr3_nt: TGTGCCAGCAGCGTAGACCCGGGACAGACAGTTGGCTACACCTTC

clone_size: few
d_call: NA
v_call: TRBV6-2/TRBV6-3
cdr3_length: 15
j_call: TRBJ1-4
cdr3_aa: CASSYWGDYNEKLFF
cdr3_nt: TGTGCCAGCAGTTACTGGGGCGATTATAATGAAAAACTGTTTTTT

clone_size: NA
d_call: NA
v_call: TRBV2
cdr3_length: 12
j_call: TRBJ1-2
cdr3_aa: CASGQYTDGYTF
cdr3_nt: TGTGCCAGCGGCCAGTATACGGATGGCTACACCTTC

clone_size: few
d_call: NA
v_call: TRBV4-2
cdr3_length: 16
j_call: TRBJ1-5
cdr3_aa: CASSQGDQAGNQPQHF
cdr3_nt: TGTGCCAGCAGCCAAGGGGATCAGGCTGGCAATCAGCCCCAGCATTTT

clone_size: many
d_call: TRBD1
v_call: TRBV4-1
cdr3_length: 14
j_call: TRBJ1-1
cdr3_aa: CASSRGHRATEAFF
cdr3_nt: TGCGCCAGCAGCAGGGGGCACCGGGCCACTGAAGCTTTCTTT

clone_size: few
d_call: TRBD2
v_call: TRBV4-1
cdr3_length: 16
j_call: TRBJ2-1
cdr3_aa: CASSQPTSGRLGEQFF
cdr3_nt: TGCGCCAGCAGCCAACCGACTAGCGGGAGGTTAGGAGAGCAGTTCTTC

clone_size: NA
d_call: NA
v_call: TRBV7-3
cdr3_length: 14
j_call: TRBJ2-7
cdr3_aa: CASSLRGALHEQYF
cdr3_nt: TGTGCCAGCAGCCTCCGGGGGGCTCTGCACGAGCAGTACTTC

clone_size: NA
d_call: NA
v_call: TRBV29-1
cdr3_length: 14
j_call: TRBJ2-1
cdr3_aa: CSVVTQGHLGEQFF
cdr3_nt: TGCAGCGTCGTAACCCAGGGACACCTCGGGGAGCAGTTCTTC

clone_size: few
d_call: NA
v_call: TRBV7-9
cdr3_length: 15
j_call: TRBJ1-2
cdr3_aa: CASSLQQVGNYGYTF
cdr3_nt: TGTGCCAGCAGCTTGCAGCAGGTTGGGAACTATGGCTACACCTTC

clone_size: few
d_call: NA
v_call: TRBV5-1
cdr3_length: 15
j_call: TRBJ2-5
cdr3_aa: CASSLEQGPQETQYF
cdr3_nt: TGCGCCAGCAGCTTGGAACAGGGACCTCAAGAGACCCAGTACTTC

clone_size: few
d_call: TRBD2
v_call: TRBV3-1
cdr3_length: 16
j_call: TRBJ2-7
cdr3_aa: CASSPRLAGASNEQYF
cdr3_nt: TGTGCCAGCAGCCCCCGACTAGCGGGGGCCTCTAACGAGCAGTACTTC

clone_size: many
d_call: NA
v_call: TRBV4-1
cdr3_length: 14
j_call: TRBJ2-5
cdr3_aa: CASSQDEVKRPQYF
cdr3_nt: TGCGCCAGCAGCCAAGATGAGGTTAAGAGACCCCAGTACTTC